Only one count was recorded for the clone carrying this T cell receptor (beta chain). As yet, its antigen is unknown. Combining a sample-barcoded 5' primer with a J-beta primer mix, a second PCR ran for about 7 to 12 cycles. Tags on each cDNA molecule came from a template-switch adaptor with 12 random nucleotides. TCRdb redid the calling of the 5' RACE reads with MiXCR, one entry per CDR3 protein. The table records around 750,000 distinct CDR3 sequences, approximately 55% of them present only once. The CDR3 is 13 amino acids. Germline lookup yields CDR1 SGHTA and CDR2 FQGTGA. V was clipped by 4 bases and J by 5 bases, with 11 bases between them. These data come from a study of blood T cells in healthy people across ages. Study results and limitations: Naive and antigen-experienced cells were not separated, limiting conclusive comparison.

The chain uses TRBV7-3 and TRBJ2-5; D is ambiguous. Source material: blood. This TCR was recovered from an elderly man in good health. CDR3 DNA: TGTGCCAGCAGCTCCAGAGCGTTGGAGACCCAGTACTTC. Its protein is CASSSRALETQYF.